The sequence of this T cell receptor beta chain was determined in a study of T-cell memory formation after mild COVID-19. Study results and limitations: Researchers found some responding clones in pre-infection memory, a sign that cross-reactive memory joined. Contracting clones localized mainly to CM and EM when CD4+ and mainly to EMRA when CD8+.

For this clonotype: As yet, its antigen is unknown.

Using its own MiXCR run on the 5' RACE reads, TCRdb lists one record per CDR3 protein. The sample holds some 410,000 distinct CDR3 sequences; under 25% are singletons and the top ten take approximately 14%. The CDR3 spans 17 residues. Germline trimming cut 2 bases from V and 8 bases from J; bases unmatched to any gene: 12. The germline gives CDR1 SGHAT, CDR2 FQDESV (reference sequence). The chain joins TRBV11-1 to TRBJ2-2, with TRBD1 identical over 9 bases. The sequence was obtained from an adult woman who had mild COVID-19 (a few samples of this study predate the infection). Cell type and time point are not known. Sequencing was done on a sample of PBMCs or a T cell subset sorted from them (not recorded which). The CDR3 DNA sequence: TGTGCCAGCAGCTTAAGGGGACAGGGCCCGGCGGTGGGGGAGCTGTTTTTT. Its translation: CASSLRGQGPAVGELFF.